These 31 T cell receptor beta chains originate from one sample sequenced in a study of shared clonotypes between healthy human individuals. The data were produced by immunoSEQ multiplex PCR, yet TCRdb's version contains in-frame clones alone and is incomplete. The sample contains about 360,000 clones, over 70% of which appear only once. Input material: memory CD4+ T cells sorted from blood. Subset defined: CD45RA-negative fraction. These receptors were obtained from a man aged 25 to 40 in good health.

The genes are TRBV28 and TRBJ2-1; 7 nucleotides match TRBD2. The junction had 6 bases not matched to a gene; V was cut back by 8 bases and J by 5 bases. The CDR3 extends over 13 amino acids. The germline V gene encodes CDR1 MDHEN and CDR2 SYDVKM. The CDR3 nucleotides read TGTGCCAGCCTAAGCGGGAACAACAATGAGCAGTTCTTC. It translates to CASLSGNNNEQFF.

This CDR3 reads CASSLEPHSRKNIQYF. CDR3 DNA sequence: TGTGCCAGCAGCCTAGAGCCTCATTCAAGGAAGAACATTCAGTACTTC. The chain joins TRBV4-2 to TRBJ2-4; D gene unclear. Deletions cut 4 bases from V and 7 bases from J, with 20 bases between. The CDR3 totals 16 residues. The germline V gene has CDR1 LGHNA and CDR2 YNFKEQ.

The chain recombines TRBV9 with TRBJ1-1, with 7 nucleotides matching TRBD1. V gave up 2 bases and J gave up 1 base; unmatched junction bases: 5. CDR1 SGDLS and CDR2 YYNGEE come from the germline V gene. The CDR3 runs to 15 residues. CDR3 region: CASSVEQGWNTEAFF. CDR3 nucleotides: TGTGCCAGCAGCGTTGAACAGGGGTGGAACACTGAAGCTTTCTTT.

This clone was seen at least ten times. The genes are TRBV7-2 and TRBJ2-1; 8 bases match TRBD2. This CDR3 has 16 residues. Germline assignment: CDR1 SGHTA and CDR2 FQGNSA. The ends lost 0 bases at V and 3 bases at J; junction bases unmatched: 4. CDR3 region: CASSLAPTSGYNEQFF. CDR3 nucleotide sequence: TGTGCCAGCAGCTTAGCCCCCACTAGCGGCTACAATGAGCAGTTCTTC.

The rearrangement uses TRBV21-1 and TRBJ2-1; the D call TRBD2 from the table was never checked on the DNA. TRBV21-1 counts as a pseudogene. The CDR3 loop spans 15 amino acids. The CDR3 loop reads CASQDGLAGFNEQFF. DNA of the CDR3: TGTGCCAGCCAAGATGGGCTAGCGGGATTCAATGAGCAGTTCTTC.

The V gene is TRBV5-5, the J gene TRBJ2-1, with D possibly called TRBD1 or TRBD2 (6 bases each). Deletions cut 7 bases from V and 12 bases from J, with 23 bases between. CDR3 length: 14 amino acids. Looked up from germline, CDR1 is SGHKS and CDR2 is YYEKEE (reference sequence). The CDR3 sequence: CASRPTGGVLGQFF. The CDR3 DNA is TGTGCCAGCCGCCCTACCGGGGGCGTCTTGGGGCAGTTCTTC.

The genes are TRBV5-6 and TRBJ2-7; 11 bases match TRBD2. This CDR3 is built from 17 residues. With V trimmed by 4 bases and J by 9 bases, 18 bases remained unmatched. Germline values: CDR1 SGHDT, CDR2 YYEEEE. The CDR3 protein is CASSNLALRLAGTPQYF. In DNA form, the CDR3 reads TGTGCCAGCAGCAATCTAGCCCTCAGACTAGCGGGAACGCCGCAGTACTTC.

CDR3 bases: TGTGCCAGCAGTGGGGGACAACAAGAGACCCAGTACTTC. It translates to CASSGGQQETQYF. This chain joins TRBV6-1 and TRBJ2-5, with D perhaps matching TRBD1 (6 bases). Trimming cost V 4 bases and J 2 bases, with 8 bases left between them. The germline V gene has CDR1 MNHNS and CDR2 SASEGT. The CDR3 spans 13 residues.

The chain is built from TRBV29-1 and TRBJ2-2, with 11 bases matching TRBD1. CDR3 size: 14 residues. V shed 7 bases and J 5 bases; nucleotides not matched to a gene: 6. The germline CDR1 and CDR2 sequences are SQVTM and ANQGSEA. This CDR3 reads CSARDRGETGELFF. Here the CDR3 DNA reads TGCAGCGCCAGGGACAGGGGGGAGACCGGGGAGCTGTTTTTT.

The rearrangement uses TRBV6-5 and TRBJ2-4; D ambiguous. Germline V gene sequence: CDR1 MNHEY, CDR2 SVGAGI. Trimming removed 8 bases at V and 6 bases at J, with 14 bases between. CDR3 length: 13 amino acids. This CDR3 is CASGSNRPNIQYF. The CDR3 nucleotides are TGTGCCAGCGGGTCGAACCGCCCAAACATTCAGTACTTC.

The rearrangement links TRBV28 to TRBJ1-2; D ambiguous. With 10 bases removed from V and 0 bases from J, the gap between germline ends came to 18 bases. Germline assignment: CDR1 MDHEN and CDR2 SYDVKM. The CDR3 runs to 15 residues. CDR3 region: CATQKGALSNYGYTF. The CDR3 nucleotides are TGTGCCACTCAAAAGGGAGCACTTTCTAACTATGGCTACACCTTC.

CDR3 in DNA: TGCAGCGTTCCATCGACTAGCGGGAGTTTATACAATGAGCAGTTCTTC. It is translated as CSVPSTSGSLYNEQFF. The gene calls are TRBV29-1 and TRBJ2-1; 12 bases map to TRBD2. CDR1 and CDR2 (germline): SQVTM, ANQGSEA. The CDR3 spans 16 residues. After removal of 5 bases from V and 4 bases from J, the junction contained 9 bases not matched to a gene.

The rearrangement joins TRBV6-1 to TRBJ1-2; TRBD1 agrees at 9 bases. This CDR3 spans 16 amino acids. The V segment lost 4 bases and the J segment 1 base; nucleotides outside the gene matches: 7. Germline V CDR1 and CDR2: MNHNS, SASEGT. The DNA of the CDR3 is TGTGCCAGCAGTGGACACCGACAGGGGGTTAACTATGGCTACACCTTC. Translated: CASSGHRQGVNYGYTF.

The chain employs TRBV2 and TRBJ1-2; D perhaps matches TRBD1 (5 bases). This CDR3 has 15 amino acids. The V and J ends lost 6 bases and 1 base respectively, with 15 bases between them. Germline V lookup: CDR1 SNHLY, CDR2 FYNNEI. The CDR3 sequence is CASSRIPGSNYGYTF. The DNA for the CDR3 is TGTGCCAGCAGCCGCATCCCAGGGAGTAACTATGGCTACACCTTC.

This clone was observed once. This chain connects TRBV5-6 to TRBJ2-5; D possibly corresponds to TRBD2 (6 bases). Germline V gene sequence: CDR1 SGHDT, CDR2 YYEEEE. The CDR3 runs to 13 residues. V was trimmed by 0 bases and J by 5 bases, leaving 8 bases between them. CDR3 in amino acids: CASSLEGRETQYF. The CDR3 bases are TGTGCCAGCAGCTTGGAGGGGAGGGAGACCCAGTACTTC.

This clone was detected many times. The V gene is TRBV6-1, the J gene TRBJ2-7; weak D call: TRBD2 (6 bases). Trimming cost V 8 bases and J 3 bases, with 20 bases left between them. Germline lookup yields CDR1 MNHNS and CDR2 SASEGT. The CDR3 has 15 amino acids. The CDR3 loop reads CASSAGGTPSYEQYF. The CDR3 DNA reads as TGTGCCAGCTCGGCTGGCGGGACTCCAAGCTACGAGCAGTACTTC.

The chain is built from TRBV27 and TRBJ2-1, with D perhaps given as TRBD1 or TRBD2 (5 bases each). Trimming removed 3 bases from V and 9 bases from J, with 24 bases in between. Germline CDR1 reads MNHEY; CDR2 reads SMNVEV (reference sequence). This CDR3 contains 17 residues. CDR3 loop: CASSFDERIINGGEQFF. As DNA, the CDR3 is TGTGCCAGCAGTTTTGATGAGCGGATCATAAATGGGGGTGAGCAGTTCTTC.

This rearrangement joins TRBV7-9 to TRBJ2-7; 13 bases fit TRBD2. Germline V gene lookup returns CDR1 SEHNR and CDR2 FQNEAQ (reference sequence). This CDR3 is 15 amino acids long. V gave up 5 bases and J gave up 4 bases; unmatched junction bases: 5. In nucleotides, the CDR3 is TGTGCCAGCAGCAAGCCGGGACTAGCGGGGTACGAGCAGTACTTC. Protein sequence: CASSKPGLAGYEQYF. The full variable domain, completed using reference TRBV7-9 and TRBJ2-7, is DTGVSQNPRHKITKRGQNVTFRCDPISEHNRLYWYRQTLGQGPEFLTYFQNEAQLEKSRLLSDRFSAERPKGSFSTLEIQRTEQGDSAMYLCASSKPGLAGYEQYFGPGTRLTVT.

This clone has just a few counts. CDR3 DNA: TGTGCCAGCAGCCCCCGCCCCAATCTGGATACGCAGTATTTT. Translating it yields CASSPRPNLDTQYF. The J gene is TRBJ2-3, the V gene TRBV9; no clear D gene. CDR3 size: 14 residues. In germline, CDR1 is SGDLS, CDR2 YYNGEE. The germline V and J ends were trimmed by 4 bases and 6 bases, with 15 bases remaining between them.

This sequence joins TRBV27 and TRBJ2-1, with 8 bases that match TRBD2. The CDR3 spans 15 residues. Germline-derived CDR1 and CDR2 are MNHEY and SMNVEV (reference sequence). The J segment lost 2 bases and the V segment lost 2 bases, leaving 2 bases of the junction unmatched. As DNA, the CDR3 is TGTGCCAGCAGTTTAGCGGGAGGCACCTACAATGAGCAGTTCTTC. Protein sequence: CASSLAGGTYNEQFF.

In this sample, this clone turned up a few times. The chain combines TRBV6-1 with TRBJ2-2, with D perhaps TRBD1 (6 bases). The length of the CDR3 is 15 residues. The germline V and J ends were trimmed by 7 bases and 6 bases, with 18 bases remaining between them. CDR1 and CDR2 from the germline V gene are MNHNS and SASEGT. The CDR3, as DNA: TGTGCCAGCAATTGGGAACAGGGAACCCCCGGGGAGCTGTTTTTT. It specifies CASNWEQGTPGELFF.

The V gene is TRBV4-3, the J gene TRBJ2-7; D gene ambiguous. This CDR3 contains 14 residues. CDR1 and CDR2 (germline): LGHNA, YSLEER. The V end lost 1 base, the J end lost 2 bases, and 9 bases lay between the germline ends. The CDR3, as DNA: TGCGCCAGCAGCCAAGTGTCCGGGCCCTACGAGCAGTACTTC. Protein product: CASSQVSGPYEQYF.

This chain joins TRBV5-6 and TRBJ1-1, with D perhaps TRBD1 (5 bases). V dropped 3 bases and J dropped 1 base, with 10 bases sitting between them. This CDR3 has 14 amino acids. Germline V CDR1 and CDR2: SGHDT, YYEEEE. The CDR3: CASSSGRKNTEAFF. CDR3 bases: TGTGCCAGCAGCTCGGGACGTAAGAACACTGAAGCTTTCTTT.

In its sample, this clone was seen a few times. DNA of the CDR3: TGTGCCAGCATCGGCAACGGACTAGCGGGAGAGACCCAGTACTTC. It specifies CASIGNGLAGETQYF. The rearrangement uses TRBV6-1 and TRBJ2-5, with 11 bases matching TRBD2. V was clipped by 7 bases and J by 4 bases; unmatched bases: 8. This CDR3 contains 15 residues. Germline loops: CDR1 MNHNS, CDR2 SASEGT.

V gene TRBV7-6 combines with J gene TRBJ2-1; 10 bases match TRBD2. CDR1 SGHVS and CDR2 FNYEAQ come from the germline V gene. This CDR3 is 14 amino acids long. J lost 5 bases, V lost 3 bases, and 1 base had no gene match. CDR3 DNA sequence: TGTGCCAGCAGCTTCGGACTAGCGGACAATGAGCAGTTCTTC. This encodes CASSFGLADNEQFF.

The chain has TRBV9 and TRBJ2-2; TRBD2 aligns across 9 bases. The CDR3 has 16 amino acids. The germline CDR1 and CDR2 sequences are SGDLS and YYNGEE. With V trimmed by 1 base and J by 5 bases, 6 bases remained unmatched. Here the CDR3 DNA reads TGTGCCAGCAGCGTACTAGCGGGACTCGTTACCGGGGAGCTGTTTTTT. It is translated as CASSVLAGLVTGELFF. Full variable domain (remainder filled in from reference TRBV9 and TRBJ2-2): DSGVTQTPKHLITATGQRVTLRCSPRSGDLSVYWYQQSLDQGLQFLIQYYNGEERAKGNILERFSAQQFPDLHSELNLSSLELGDSALYFCASSVLAGLVTGELFFGEGSRLTVL.

V gene TRBV7-9 combines with J gene TRBJ2-1; 11 bases fit TRBD2. Trimming took 3 bases from V and 0 from J; bases not matched to a gene: 7. Germline CDR1 and CDR2: SEHNR and FQNEAQ (reference sequence). There are 18 residues in the CDR3. The CDR3: CASSLGLAVLSSYNEQFF. CDR3 DNA: TGTGCCAGCAGCTTGGGACTAGCGGTTCTTAGCTCCTACAATGAGCAGTTCTTC.

CDR3: CAWSELGSQPQHF. CDR3 DNA: TGTGCCTGGAGTGAACTTGGAAGCCAGCCCCAGCATTTT. The gene calls are TRBV30 and TRBJ1-5; no reliable D call. CDR3 size: 13 residues. Trimming removed 1 base from V and 7 bases from J, with 11 bases in between. Per germline, CDR1 GTSNPN and CDR2 SVGIG (reference sequence).

The gene calls are TRBV2 and TRBJ2-5; perhaps D is TRBD1 or TRBD2 (6 bases each). This CDR3 has 12 residues. Germline V gene lookup returns CDR1 SNHLY and CDR2 FYNNEI. Trimming removed 6 bases at V and 5 bases at J, with 10 bases between. CDR3 in amino acids: CASREGEETQYF. The CDR3 DNA is TGTGCCAGCAGGGAGGGGGAGGAGACCCAGTACTTC.

The J gene is TRBJ2-2, the V gene TRBV6-5, with 8 nucleotides matching TRBD1. V gave up 2 bases and J gave up 6 bases; unmatched junction bases: 8. CDR3 length: 16 amino acids. Germline V gene sequence: CDR1 MNHEY, CDR2 SVGAGI. This CDR3 is CASSYTGQGVSGELFF. CDR3 bases: TGTGCCAGCAGTTACACTGGACAGGGTGTCTCCGGGGAGCTGTTTTTT.

The chain employs TRBV15 and TRBJ2-5; D remains unclear. The CDR3 is 13 residues long. The ends were cut back, 1 base at V and 5 bases at J, with 8 bases in the middle. CDR1 is LNHNV and CDR2 is YYDKDF in the germline V gene (reference sequence). Written as DNA, the CDR3 is TGTGCCACCAGCAGAGCCGAAGGGGAGACCCAGTACTTC. Protein: CATSRAEGETQYF.